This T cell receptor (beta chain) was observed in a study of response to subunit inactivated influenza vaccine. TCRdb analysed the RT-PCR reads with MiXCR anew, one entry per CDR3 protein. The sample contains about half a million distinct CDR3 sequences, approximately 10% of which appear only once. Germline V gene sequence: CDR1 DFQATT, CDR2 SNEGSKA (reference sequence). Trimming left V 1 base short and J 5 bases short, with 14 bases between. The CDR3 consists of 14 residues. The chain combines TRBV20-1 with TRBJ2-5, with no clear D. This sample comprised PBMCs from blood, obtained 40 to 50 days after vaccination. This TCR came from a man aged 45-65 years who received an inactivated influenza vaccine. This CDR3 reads CSARAPLGRETQYF. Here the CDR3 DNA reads TGCAGTGCTAGAGCCCCCCTGGGAAGGGAGACCCAGTACTTC.